This is a list of T cell receptor beta chains from one sample in a study of blood T cell repertoires in COVID-19. Assay: immunoSEQ multiplex PCR; the TCRdb copy retains only in-frame clones and omits some. The sample shows approximately 340,000 clones, 80% to 90% of them seen only once. The sequenced sample was peripheral blood. The origin of the receptors is a man aged 25-40 years with COVID-19, enrolled during active disease. CDR3s include the opening cysteine and the closing phenylalanine or tryptophan. A D gene is named only where the DNA matches it firmly. Expanded clones get a size class; other rows say once, few or many, or leave the size out.

>TRBJ2-2|.|TRBD1|TRBV15
TGTGCCACCAGCCCCCACGGGGGGACAGGGGGCTTTACCGGGGAGCTGTTTTTT
CATSPHGGTGGFTGELFF
>TRBJ1-1|.|.|TRBV5-4
TGTGCCAGCAGCCCGGGAATGAACACTGAAGCTTTCTTT
CASSPGMNTEAFF
>TRBJ2-3|.|TRBD2|TRBV28
TGTGCCAGCGGCCCCCTAGCGGGGGGCACAGATACGCAGTATTTT
CASGPLAGGTDTQYF
>TRBJ2-4|once|TRBD2|TRBV18
TGTGCCAGCTCCTGGACTAGCGGGGGATTCGGGAACATTCAGTACTTC
CASSWTSGGFGNIQYF
>TRBJ2-7|few|TRBD1|TRBV18
TGTGCCAGCTCAGGGGACAGGGCCTACGAGCAGTACTTC
CASSGDRAYEQYF
>TRBJ1-2|.|TRBD1|TRBV2
TGTGCCAGCAGTGAAGCCATACAGGGGTCGGACTATGGCTACACCTTC
CASSEAIQGSDYGYTF
>TRBJ1-2|.|.|TRBV30
TGTGCCTGGAGTGCCCAGGGTGCCTATGGCTACACCTTC
CAWSAQGAYGYTF
>TRBJ2-6|.|.|TRBV28
TGTGCCAGCAGTCTCGGGGTGGCCCGGGGGGCCAACGTCCTGACTTTC
CASSLGVARGANVLTF
>TRBJ2-7|.|TRBD2|TRBV6-6
TGTGCCAGCAGTTACTCGAGGGCGGGAGCCTACGAGCAGTACTTC
CASSYSRAGAYEQYF
>TRBJ2-1|.|.|TRBV7-2
TGTGCCAGCAGCTTAGCGGGAGCGGCCTCCTACAATGAGCAGTTCTTC
CASSLAGAASYNEQFF
>TRBJ1-2|once|.|TRBV18
TGTGCCAGCTCACCGTCCGGGACAAACTATGGCTACACCTTC
CASSPSGTNYGYTF
>TRBJ2-2|few|TRBD2|TRBV3-1/TRBV3-2
TGTGCCAGCAGCTTTCTAGCGGCCGGGGAGCTGTTTTTT
CASSFLAAGELFF
>TRBJ2-1|once|.|TRBV7-2
TGTGCCAGCAGCCCAGCCCTAGTCTCAGTAAGTGAGCAGTTCTTC
CASSPALVSVSEQFF
>TRBJ1-4|once|.|TRBV5-8
TGTGCCAGCAGCCTAGGGACATCAACTAATGAAAAACTGTTTTTT
CASSLGTSTNEKLFF
>TRBJ2-7|.|TRBD2|TRBV6-5
TGTGCCAGCAGCTCCCGGGGGGGAGCACACGAGCAGTACTTC
CASSSRGGAHEQYF
>TRBJ1-1|.|TRBD1|TRBV6-2/TRBV6-3
TGTGCCAGCAGTTTCGGGACAGGGAACACTGAAGCTTTCTTT
CASSFGTGNTEAFF